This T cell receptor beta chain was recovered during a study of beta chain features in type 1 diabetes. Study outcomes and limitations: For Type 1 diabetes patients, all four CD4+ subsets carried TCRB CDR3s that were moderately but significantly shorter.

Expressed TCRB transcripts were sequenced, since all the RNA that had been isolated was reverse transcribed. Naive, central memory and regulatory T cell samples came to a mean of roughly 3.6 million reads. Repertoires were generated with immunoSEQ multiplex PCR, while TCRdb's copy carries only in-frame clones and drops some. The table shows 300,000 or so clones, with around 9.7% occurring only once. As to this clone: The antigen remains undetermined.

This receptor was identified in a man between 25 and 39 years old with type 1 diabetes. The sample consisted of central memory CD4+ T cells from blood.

The CDR3 region has the DNA TGTGCCAGCAGTTCCCCCGGGACAGATAATTCACCCCTCCACTTT. Translation gives CASSSPGTDNSPLHF. The rearrangement joins TRBV27 to TRBJ1-6, with TRBD1 identical over 7 bases. The CDR3 extends over 15 amino acids. The V segment lost 4 bases and the J segment 5 bases; nucleotides outside the gene matches: 5. Germline-derived CDR1 and CDR2 are MNHEY and SMNVEV (reference sequence).